These 12 T cell receptor beta chains came from one sample sequenced in a study of cytomegalovirus exposure and HLA in healthy donors. Sequencing used immunoSEQ multiplex PCR; TCRdb keeps in-frame clones, though not all of them. The repertoire includes around 150,000 clones, roughly 92% of them detected once, and 0.55% to 0.8% sits in the top ten. The sample was PBMCs. The receptors come from a young man in good health and CMV-seronegative.

This chain connects TRBV7-3 to TRBJ1-2; the D gene is possibly TRBD1 (5 bases). Germline values: CDR1 SGHTA, CDR2 FQGTGA. V was shortened by 2 bases and J by 8 bases, with 18 bases between the two germline ends. This CDR3 comprises 15 residues. The CDR3 DNA is TGTGCCAGCAGCTTAGGGGGGTCCACCCCGGAAGGCTACACCTTC. It codes for CASSLGGSTPEGYTF.

V is TRBV2 and J is TRBJ1-3; unclear D gene. The CDR3 runs to 15 residues. V shed 7 bases and J shed 2 bases, with 15 bases lying between them. From germline, CDR1 is SNHLY and CDR2 FYNNEI. The chain's CDR3 is CASTLGTRTGNTIYF. DNA of the CDR3: TGTGCCAGCACCCTAGGCACACGGACTGGAAACACCATATATTTT.

This clone was recorded once. The V call is TRBV2, the J call TRBJ1-4; D gene uncertain. V dropped 3 bases and J dropped 7 bases, with 18 bases sitting between them. CDR1 is SNHLY, CDR2 FYNNEI, per germline. The length of the CDR3 is 16 residues. The CDR3 sequence: CASSDGRGGLGEKLFF. DNA for the CDR3: TGTGCCAGCAGTGACGGAAGAGGTGGTTTGGGTGAAAAACTGTTTTTT.

The chain carries TRBV10-2 and TRBJ2-2; 10 nucleotides match TRBD2. Germline CDR1 reads WSHSY; CDR2 reads SAAADI. This CDR3 has 14 amino acids. V was pared by 5 bases and J by 7 bases, with 4 bases of the junction left unmatched. CDR3 in DNA: TGCGCCAGCAGTCTGACTAGCGGGCGCGGGGAGCTGTTTTTT. This translates into CASSLTSGRGELFF.

This clone was recorded only once. The J gene is TRBJ2-3, the V gene TRBV19; D is possibly TRBD2 (7 bases). The CDR3 consists of 14 residues. In germline, CDR1 is LNHDA, CDR2 SQIVND (reference sequence). Trimming took 5 bases from V and 6 from J, leaving 15 bases between them. Written as DNA, the CDR3 is TGTGCCAGTAGTCGGCAGGGGAGGGTTGATACGCAGTATTTT. It specifies CASSRQGRVDTQYF.

This clone has only one observation. The chain recombines TRBV7-8 with TRBJ2-7; 10 positions agree with TRBD2. The germline CDR1 and CDR2 sequences are SGHVS and FQNEAQ. The CDR3 covers 15 residues. After removal of 1 base from V and 3 bases from J, the junction contained 3 bases not matched to a gene. The CDR3 DNA reads as TGTGCCAGCAGCTTAGGTAGCGGGGGGATCTACGAGCAGTACTTC. This gives the protein CASSLGSGGIYEQYF.

The V and J genes are TRBV28 and TRBJ1-2, with 8 bases fitting TRBD1. The germline gives CDR1 MDHEN, CDR2 SYDVKM. CDR3 length: 13 amino acids. The J segment lost 7 bases and the V segment lost 3 bases, leaving 4 bases of the junction unmatched. The DNA for the CDR3 is TGTGCCAGCAGTTTCGGGGACAGGTTTGGCTACACCTTC. Translating gives CASSFGDRFGYTF.

This clone was recorded at least ten times. The chain carries TRBV6-4 and TRBJ2-3; D gene unclear. V shed 0 bases and J shed 0 bases, with 7 bases lying between them. CDR1 MRHNA and CDR2 SNTAGT come from the germline V gene. The CDR3 loop spans 15 amino acids. Written as DNA, the CDR3 is TGTGCCAGCAGTGACTCGCCAGGTAGCACAGATACGCAGTATTTT. This sequence encodes CASSDSPGSTDTQYF.

The J gene is TRBJ1-5, the V gene TRBV5-3; 7 bases line up with TRBD1. TRBV5-3 is sorted into the ORF group, with uncertain function. J was trimmed by 4 bases and V by 0 bases; bases with no gene match: 10. The CDR3 length is 17 residues. DNA of the CDR3: TGTGCCAGAAGCTTGGAACAGGGGTTCCCTATGAATCAGCCCCAGCATTTT. Protein: CARSLEQGFPMNQPQHF.

The rearrangement links TRBV5-1 to TRBJ2-6, with D maybe TRBD1 (6 bases). Germline V gene data show CDR1 as SGHRS and CDR2 as YFSETQ. Deletions cut 5 bases from V and 2 bases from J, with 11 bases between. The CDR3 length is 15 residues. The CDR3 loop reads CASRYEGAGANVLTF. CDR3 nucleotides: TGCGCCAGCAGGTACGAGGGGGCTGGGGCCAACGTCCTGACTTTC.

The chain carries TRBV5-6 and TRBJ1-6; 8 bases fit TRBD1. Germline values: CDR1 SGHDT, CDR2 YYEEEE. This CDR3 region has 15 residues. Germline trimming cut 4 bases from V and 7 bases from J; bases unmatched to any gene: 7. CDR3 in DNA: TGTGCCAGCAGCGGAAGGGACAGGCCAAATTCACCCCTCCACTTT. Amino acids: CASSGRDRPNSPLHF. Full variable domain (missing parts from reference TRBV5-6 and TRBJ1-6): DAGVTQSPTHLIKTRGQQVTLRCSPKSGHDTVSWYQQALGQGPQFIFQYYEEEERQRGNFPDRFSGHQFPNYSSELNVNALLLGDSALYLCASSGRDRPNSPLHFGNGTRLTVT.

V and J are TRBV11-3 and TRBJ1-2; 8 nucleotides agree with TRBD1. Trimming cost V 5 bases and J 3 bases; bases outside gene matches: 2. The CDR3 covers 13 residues. Germline loops: CDR1 SGHNT, CDR2 YENEEA. The CDR3 region is CASSTTGDYGYTF. Here the CDR3 DNA reads TGTGCCAGCAGCACGACAGGGGACTATGGCTACACCTTC.